The 31 T cell receptor beta chains given below trace back to one sample, sequenced in a study of cytomegalovirus exposure and HLA in healthy donors. The PCR contained 60 Vbeta and 13 Jbeta primers. Generated by immunoSEQ multiplex PCR, the TCRdb table keeps only in-frame clones and is missing some. The data hold 85,000 to 130,000 clones, with more than 60% observed a single time. Sequencing was done on a sample of PBMCs. The receptors here all came from a woman in her forties or fifties in good health and CMV-seropositive.

The chain is built from TRBV11-2 and TRBJ2-5; D is uncertain. V was pared by 3 bases and J by 3 bases, with 8 bases between. This CDR3 is built from 13 residues. In germline, CDR1 is SGHAT, CDR2 FQNNGV. CDR3 nucleotides: TGTGCCAGCAGCTTCAACAGCAAAGAGACCCAGTACTTC. This codes for CASSFNSKETQYF.

The V call is TRBV28, the J call TRBJ1-5, with TRBD1 identical over 7 bases. Germline V gene sequence: CDR1 MDHEN, CDR2 SYDVKM. This CDR3 has 14 residues. With V trimmed by 6 bases and J by 2 bases, 4 bases remained unmatched. The CDR3 DNA reads TGTGCCAGCAGGCGACAGGGACGCAATCAGCCCCAGCATTTT. Amino acids: CASRRQGRNQPQHF.

The chain combines TRBV6-1 with TRBJ2-3; D is uncertain. Per germline, CDR1 MNHNS and CDR2 SASEGT. Trimming took off 8 bases at V and 3 bases at J, with 18 bases between the two ends. The CDR3 extends over 15 amino acids. The CDR3 DNA reads TGTGCCAGCTTCGACCCCGGGTCCTGGACAGATACGCAGTATTTT. Its translation is CASFDPGSWTDTQYF.

This clone was recorded only once. One junction end does not reproduce the germline sequence, and a read error may be involved. The chain recombines TRBV6-9 with TRBJ2-3; D uncertain. Per the germline V gene, CDR1 is MNHGY and CDR2 is SVAAGI. This CDR3 comprises 10 residues. This chain's CDR3 is CASSPPRIFF. The DNA of the CDR3 is TGTGCCAGCAGTCCACCGCGGATCTTTTTT.

The J gene is TRBJ2-5, the V gene TRBV6-1, with D perhaps TRBD2 (6 bases). Deletions cut 5 bases from V and 3 bases from J, with 10 bases between. The CDR3 is 13 residues long. The germline V gene has CDR1 MNHNS and CDR2 SASEGT. The CDR3, as DNA: TGTGCCAGCAGTTGGGGACTCGAAGAGACCCAGTACTTC. It yields the protein CASSWGLEETQYF.

With respect to this clone: One end of the junction varies from germline; a read error may be responsible. The chain recombines TRBV7-9 with TRBJ2-2; D remains unclear. The length of the CDR3 is 13 residues. Germline V gene data show CDR1 as SEHNR and CDR2 as FQNEAQ (reference sequence). The chain's CDR3 is CSSSLYQAGELFF. The CDR3 region has the DNA TGTTCCAGCAGCCTATATCAAGCGGGGGAGCTGTTTTTT.

The rearrangement links TRBV7-2 to TRBJ2-1, with no clear D. The CDR3 has 11 amino acids. Trimming stripped 6 bases from V and 7 bases from J, with 7 bases between. The germline CDR1 and CDR2 sequences are SGHTA and FQGNSA. As DNA, the CDR3 is TGTGCCAGCAGGTACAATAATGAGCAGTTCTTC. Protein product: CASRYNNEQFF.

This CDR3 is CASSSGQNNYEQYF. The CDR3 DNA follows: TGCGCCAGCAGCTCCGGACAGAATAACTACGAGCAGTACTTC. The V call is TRBV5-1, the J call TRBJ2-7, with D tentatively TRBD1 (6 bases). Germline CDR1 and CDR2: SGHRS and YFSETQ. This CDR3 has 14 amino acids. Trimming left V 3 bases short and J 3 bases short, with 13 bases between.

The chain joins TRBV30 to TRBJ2-3; D might be TRBD2 (5 bases). V dropped 6 bases and J dropped 3 bases, with 16 bases sitting between them. CDR3 length: 14 residues. Germline CDR1 and CDR2: GTSNPN and SVGIG (reference sequence). CDR3 protein: CACGLRVGTDTQYF. DNA for the CDR3: TGTGCCTGTGGACTTCGGGTTGGTACAGATACGCAGTATTTT.

This clone was observed a single time. The CDR3 region is CASSLLRGGNQETQYF. The CDR3 DNA is TGCGCCAGCAGCTTGTTGCGGGGGGGGAACCAAGAGACCCAGTACTTC. The rearrangement links TRBV5-1 to TRBJ2-5; TRBD2 agrees at 9 bases. Losses at the gene ends were 1 base for V and 0 bases for J; bases not matched to a gene: 4. Germline-derived CDR1 and CDR2 are SGHRS and YFSETQ. This CDR3 comprises 16 residues.

V usage is TRBV6-1 and J usage is TRBJ1-5, with D maybe TRBD1 (6 bases). Trimming stripped 2 bases from V and 3 bases from J, with 11 bases between. Germline assignment: CDR1 MNHNS and CDR2 SASEGT. The CDR3 contains 15 residues. DNA for the CDR3: TGTGCCAGCAGTGAAAGGACAGACTCCAATCAGCCCCAGCATTTT. Translated, it gives CASSERTDSNQPQHF.

The rearrangement uses TRBV29-1 and TRBJ1-1; TRBD1 agrees at 8 bases. CDR3 length equals 10 residues. CDR1 and CDR2 from the germline V gene are SQVTM and ANQGSEA. The junction had 4 bases not matched to a gene; V was cut back by 4 bases and J by 12 bases. CDR3 sequence (DNA): TGCAGCGTTGGGGACAGGCGGACTTTCTTT. Its protein product is CSVGDRRTFF.

The chain uses TRBV6-1 and TRBJ2-5, with D perhaps TRBD2 (6 bases). The germline CDR1 and CDR2 sequences are MNHNS and SASEGT. The CDR3 is made up of 14 amino acids. V was pared by 7 bases and J by 0 bases, with 12 bases between. The CDR3 coding sequence is TGTGCCAGCATTCGGGGAGGAGACCAAGAGACCCAGTACTTC. Protein: CASIRGGDQETQYF.

This chain connects TRBV19 to TRBJ2-7; TRBD1 matches at 7 bases. With 3 bases clipped from V and 5 bases from J, the junction kept 4 bases outside the gene matches. The CDR3 runs to 13 residues. Germline lookup yields CDR1 LNHDA and CDR2 SQIVND (reference sequence). The CDR3 sequence: CASSIRDRHEQYF. In DNA form, the CDR3 reads TGTGCCAGTAGTATCCGGGACAGACACGAGCAGTACTTC.

This clone was found once. The chain carries TRBV5-8 and TRBJ1-4, with D maybe TRBD1 (6 bases). Germline-derived CDR1 and CDR2 are SGHTS and YDEGEE. The CDR3 is made up of 14 amino acids. Trimming removed 7 bases from V and 4 bases from J, with 14 bases in between. The CDR3 is CASPGGEINEKLFF. CDR3 sequence (DNA): TGTGCCAGCCCTGGGGGCGAGATTAATGAAAAACTGTTTTTT.

The sample holds one count of this clone. This chain links TRBV7-3 with TRBJ2-5; 7 nucleotides line up with TRBD1. V shed 1 base and J 5 bases; nucleotides not matched to a gene: 4. CDR3 length: 14 residues. From germline, CDR1 is SGHTA and CDR2 FQGTGA. CDR3: CASSLKVRGETQYF. The DNA of the CDR3 is TGTGCCAGCAGCTTAAAAGTCAGGGGGGAGACCCAGTACTTC.

This clone has a single count. The rearrangement links TRBV9 to TRBJ2-1, with 10 bases matching TRBD1. The J segment lost 4 bases and the V segment lost 3 bases, leaving 1 base of the junction unmatched. The CDR3 runs to 14 residues. Germline CDR1 and CDR2: SGDLS and YYNGEE. CDR3 protein: CASSGQGAYNEQFF. For the CDR3, the DNA is TGTGCCAGCAGCGGACAGGGGGCTTACAATGAGCAGTTCTTC. Drawing the rest from reference TRBV9 and TRBJ2-1, the complete variable domain is DSGVTQTPKHLITATGQRVTLRCSPRSGDLSVYWYQQSLDQGLQFLIQYYNGEERAKGNILERFSAQQFPDLHSELNLSSLELGDSALYFCASSGQGAYNEQFFGPGTRLTVL.

This clone was seen just once. J is TRBJ1-6 and V is TRBV2; D gene ambiguous. The length of the CDR3 is 15 residues. Germline V gene data show CDR1 as SNHLY and CDR2 as FYNNEI. Between the trimmed V and J ends, which lost 1 base and 9 bases, there was a span of 13 bases. CDR3 nucleotides: TGTGCCAGCAGTGAAGGGACTTCTCGAGGTTCACCCCTCCACTTT. It encodes CASSEGTSRGSPLHF.

This clone was counted only a few times. V gene TRBV4-1 combines with J gene TRBJ1-4; D gene ambiguous. The V and J ends lost 0 bases and 3 bases respectively, with 14 bases between them. Germline lookup yields CDR1 MGHRA and CDR2 YSYEKL. The CDR3 loop spans 17 amino acids. Here the CDR3 reads CASSQDRGRAANEKLFF. CDR3 bases: TGCGCCAGCAGCCAAGATCGGGGAAGGGCAGCTAATGAAAAACTGTTTTTT.

The chain couples TRBV6-5 to TRBJ2-7; the match to TRBD2 covers 9 bases. Germline CDR1 reads MNHEY; CDR2 reads SVGAGI. After removal of 7 bases from V and 4 bases from J, the junction contained 8 bases not matched to a gene. The CDR3 runs 14 residues. This CDR3 is CASKGTSSNYEQYF. CDR3 nucleotide sequence: TGTGCCAGCAAGGGGACTAGCTCGAATTACGAGCAGTACTTC.

This sequence joins TRBV30 and TRBJ2-2; weak D call: TRBD2 (7 bases). Germline V CDR1 and CDR2: GTSNPN, SVGIG (reference sequence). The ends were cut back, 2 bases at V and 4 bases at J, with 14 bases in the middle. The CDR3 is 15 amino acids. This chain's CDR3 is CAWSSPGEGTGELFF. DNA of the CDR3: TGTGCCTGGAGTTCGCCAGGGGAGGGCACCGGGGAGCTGTTTTTT.

V and J are TRBV18 and TRBJ2-7; D possibly corresponds to TRBD2 (7 bases). V shed 7 bases and J shed 1 base, with 14 bases lying between them. The CDR3 is made up of 14 amino acids. The germline V gene encodes CDR1 KGHSH and CDR2 LQKENI. In nucleotides, the CDR3 is TGTGCCAGCTTAGACGGGGGGCTATCCTACGAGCAGTACTTC. Its translation is CASLDGGLSYEQYF.

The V and J genes are TRBV19 and TRBJ2-3; D call uncertain. Germline lookup yields CDR1 LNHDA and CDR2 SQIVND (reference sequence). The CDR3 has 14 amino acids. Trimming shortened V by 8 bases and J by 1 base, and 13 bases separated the two germline ends. CDR3 residues: CASRKRRGTDTQYF. The CDR3 coding sequence is TGTGCCAGTCGGAAGCGCCGCGGCACAGATACGCAGTATTTT. Supplemented by reference TRBV19 and TRBJ2-3, the full variable domain reads DGGITQSPKYLFRKEGQNVTLSCEQNLNHDAMYWYRQDPGQGLRLIYYSQIVNDFQKGDIAEGYSVSREKKESFPLTVTSAQKNPTAFYLCASRKRRGTDTQYFGPGTRLTVL.

The chain couples TRBV5-6 to TRBJ2-7; D uncertain. There are 13 residues in the CDR3. The V gene's germline CDR1 is SGHDT and CDR2 YYEEEE. Trimming removed 4 bases at V and 0 bases at J, with 8 bases between. The CDR3 bases are TGTGCCAGCAGCCATAGCTTCTCCTACGAGCAGTACTTC. Its protein is CASSHSFSYEQYF.

This chain connects TRBV5-1 to TRBJ2-2; the D gene is possibly TRBD2 (6 bases). V was pared by 4 bases and J by 6 bases, with 13 bases between. This CDR3 has 14 amino acids. Germline lookup yields CDR1 SGHRS and CDR2 YFSETQ. The CDR3 DNA sequence: TGCGCCAGCAGCCCGGGGGTAGCTCCCGGGGAGCTGTTTTTT. Translation: CASSPGVAPGELFF.

Concerning this clone: The junction departs from the called germline gene at one end, perhaps through a read error. The chain employs TRBV7-9 and TRBJ2-7; 11 bases agree with TRBD1. Germline V gives CDR1 SEHNR, CDR2 FQNEAQ (reference sequence). This CDR3 contains 12 residues. CDR3 sequence: CSSSWDRGVVRF. CDR3 nucleotides: TGTTCCAGCAGCTGGGACAGGGGGGTCGTTCGTTTC.

This clone was recorded a few times. The chain is built from TRBV5-5 and TRBJ1-4; 7 nucleotides agree with TRBD1. The CDR3 covers 15 residues. V lost 0 bases to trimming and J lost 10 bases; unmatched junction nucleotides: 9. Germline CDR1 SGHKS, CDR2 YYEKEE (reference sequence). The CDR3 region is CASSLADRVGGKLFF. In DNA, the CDR3 is TGTGCCAGCAGCTTGGCAGACAGGGTAGGAGGAAAACTGTTTTTT.

Only a few counts were recorded for this clone. The chain joins TRBV4-2 to TRBJ1-2; 7 bases agree with TRBD1. Germline CDR1 and CDR2: LGHNA and YNFKEQ. The V and J ends lost 1 base and 7 bases, in that order; junction bases with no gene match: 6. The CDR3 sequence is 14 residues long. Here the CDR3 reads CASSQGPTGFGYTF. CDR3 sequence (DNA): TGTGCCAGCAGCCAAGGCCCGACAGGGTTTGGCTACACCTTC.

Of note for this clone: At one end the junction does not follow the germline gene, possibly because of a read error. The rearrangement uses TRBV6-1 and TRBJ1-5, with D unresolved. The CDR3 has 14 residues. In germline, CDR1 is MNHNS, CDR2 SASEGT. The CDR3 nucleotides read TGTGCCAGCAGTGGGGAGGCCGTTAATCGGCCCCAGCATTTT. Amino acid sequence: CASSGEAVNRPQHF.

The chain uses TRBV4-2 and TRBJ2-5, with D perhaps assigned TRBD1 or TRBD2 (6 bases each). Gene TRBJ2-7 matches the end of the DNA better, so the J call may be wrong. The CDR3 covers 14 residues. Per the germline V gene, CDR1 is LGHNA and CDR2 is YNFKEQ. The CDR3 protein is CASSPAEGAYEQYF. The CDR3 nucleotides are TGTGCCAGCAGCCCTGCGGAGGGGGCCTACGAGCAGTACTTC.

In its sample, this clone was seen once. The chain combines TRBV5-1 with TRBJ1-3, with D perhaps matching TRBD1 (6 bases). Between the trimmed V and J ends, which lost 4 bases and 0 bases, there was a span of 14 bases. In germline, CDR1 is SGHRS, CDR2 YFSETQ. The length of the CDR3 is 16 residues. CDR3 in DNA: TGCGCCAGCAGCACCGGGACACCGGACTCTGGAAACACCATATATTTT. This encodes CASSTGTPDSGNTIYF.